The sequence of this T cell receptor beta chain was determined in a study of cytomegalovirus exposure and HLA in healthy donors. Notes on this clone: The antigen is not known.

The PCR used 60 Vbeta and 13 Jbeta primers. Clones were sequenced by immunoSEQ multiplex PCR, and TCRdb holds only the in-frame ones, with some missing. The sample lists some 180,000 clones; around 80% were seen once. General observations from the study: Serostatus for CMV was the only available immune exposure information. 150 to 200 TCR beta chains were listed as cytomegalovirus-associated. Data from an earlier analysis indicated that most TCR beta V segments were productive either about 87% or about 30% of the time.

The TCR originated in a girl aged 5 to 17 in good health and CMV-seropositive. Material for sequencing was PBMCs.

The DNA of the CDR3 is TGCGCCAGCAGCCGGGTTGACAATAGCAATCAGCCCCAGCATTTT. It specifies CASSRVDNSNQPQHF. This rearrangement joins TRBV4-1 to TRBJ1-5; D is undetermined. CDR3 length: 15 residues. Trimming removed 4 bases from V and 0 bases from J, with 10 bases in between. Germline V gene lookup returns CDR1 MGHRA and CDR2 YSYEKL.